This passage covers 10 T cell receptor beta chains from one sample sequenced in a study of molecular identifiers for immune sequencing clone quantification. TCRdb fed the PCR reads into MiXCR, producing one record per CDR3 protein. The table records 90,000 to 120,000 distinct CDR3 sequences, 36% of them present only once. The sequencing sample was made of naive CD8+ T cells from blood, with Jurkat cell RNA spiked in. Subset defined: FACS-sorted CD8+CD4-CCR7+CD45RA+ naive T cells. Every receptor here comes from a human donor in good health. Some libraries in this study had Jurkat cell RNA spiked in.

The V call is TRBV7-8, the J call TRBJ2-1, with 8 bases that match TRBD2. V gave up 3 bases and J gave up 10 bases; unmatched junction bases: 14. Germline assignment: CDR1 SGHVS and CDR2 FQNEAQ. This CDR3 is built from 16 residues. As DNA, the CDR3 is TGTGCCAGCAGCTTTCGAGCGGGGGCGGCTCCCAAAGAGCAGTTCTTC. Translated: CASSFRAGAAPKEQFF.

Concerning this clonotype itself: A much larger clone is a single base away; this may be a read error. This rearrangement joins TRBV2 to TRBJ1-5, with 7 bases aligning to TRBD1. The CDR3 totals 13 residues. Germline CDR1 SNHLY, CDR2 FYNNEI. The junction had 5 bases not matched to a gene; V was cut back by 6 bases and J by 6 bases. This CDR3 is CASRGDSTQPQHF. Here the CDR3 DNA reads TGTGCCAGCAGGGGGGACAGTACTCAGCCCCAGCATTTT.

The sample holds many counts of this clonotype. This sequence joins TRBV7-2 and TRBJ2-5, with 9 positions matching TRBD1. Germline CDR1 is SGHTA and CDR2 is FQGNSA. This CDR3 is 14 amino acids long. The ends lost 8 bases at V and 5 bases at J; junction bases unmatched: 9. The CDR3 DNA is TGTGCCAGCCATACAGGGGGCTGGGTGGAGACCCAGTACTTC. It encodes CASHTGGWVETQYF.

This clonotype was detected a few times. The chain joins TRBV19 to TRBJ2-2; possible D gene TRBD1, 5 bases. With 3 bases removed from V and 2 bases from J, the gap between germline ends came to 13 bases. This CDR3 has 16 amino acids. Germline V gives CDR1 LNHDA, CDR2 SQIVND (reference sequence). In nucleotides, the CDR3 is TGTGCCAGTAGTATCCTCGACAGCACAAACACCGGGGAGCTGTTTTTT. This gives the protein CASSILDSTNTGELFF.

CDR3 bases: TGTGCCAGCAGCTTAGGGCCCAGGAGAGGAGAACTTTCTAACTATGGCTACACCTTC. Its translation is CASSLGPRRGELSNYGYTF. V gene TRBV11-2 combines with J gene TRBJ1-2; D is undetermined. V gave up 1 base and J gave up 0 bases, with 21 bases separating them. In germline, CDR1 is SGHAT, CDR2 FQNNGV. The CDR3 runs to 19 residues.

A note on this clonotype: Being one base from a much bigger clone, this may be a read error. The gene calls are TRBV28 and TRBJ2-3; D possibly corresponds to TRBD2 (5 bases). Germline assignment: CDR1 MDHEN and CDR2 SYDVKM. CDR3 size: 19 residues. Deletions cut 5 bases from V and 3 bases from J, with 27 bases between. CDR3 region: CASSIPPGLTDITTDTQYF. The DNA of the CDR3 is TGTGCCAGCAGTATCCCGCCAGGACTGACCGATATAACTACAGATACGCAGTATTTT.

The V call is TRBV2, the J call TRBJ2-3, with 12 bases aligning to TRBD2. CDR3 length: 16 residues. Germline lookup yields CDR1 SNHLY and CDR2 FYNNEI. V lost 6 bases and J lost 2; bases outside the gene matches: 6. CDR3 amino acids: CASRPGLAGLTDTQYF. DNA for the CDR3: TGTGCCAGCAGACCCGGACTAGCGGGGCTCACAGATACGCAGTATTTT.

This clonotype has only a few counts. The chain carries TRBV24-1 and TRBJ2-4; possibly TRBD2 for D (5 bases). Looked up from germline, CDR1 is KGHDR and CDR2 is SFDVKD. Trimming pared 6 bases from V and 5 bases from J, leaving 16 bases between. The CDR3 runs 15 residues. CDR3 amino acids: CATSNPRTGQNIQYF. In nucleotides, the CDR3 is TGTGCCACCAGTAACCCAAGGACTGGACAAAACATTCAGTACTTC.

Regarding this clonotype: Likely a read error: the CDR3 ends without its conserved phenylalanine or tryptophan. The J gene is TRBJ2-6, the V gene TRBV5-5; D uncertain. There are 16 residues in the CDR3. Germline-derived CDR1 and CDR2 are SGHKS and YYEKEE (reference sequence). V gave up 4 bases and J gave up 13 bases, with 24 bases separating them. CDR3 protein: CASSRLDGPGSRVLTL. In DNA, the CDR3 is TGTGCCAGCAGCCGGCTGGACGGGCCAGGATCGAGGGTCCTGACTCTC.

This clonotype was counted only a few times. The chain joins TRBV4-3 to TRBJ1-3; maybe TRBD1 (5 bases). Trimming pared 1 base from V and 5 bases from J, leaving 15 bases between. CDR1 and CDR2 (germline): LGHNA, YSLEER. The CDR3 is 16 residues long. DNA for the CDR3: TGCGCCAGCAGCCAAGGTGAAGGGGCGCCGAGAAACACCATATATTTT. It translates to CASSQGEGAPRNTIYF.